The following is a T cell receptor (beta chain) sequence with its context. Its antigen is not identified. TCRdb processed the 5' RACE reads anew with MiXCR; each CDR3 protein has one entry. The data hold some 1,600,000 distinct CDR3 sequences, with roughly a third observed a single time. The germline gives CDR1 MNHNS, CDR2 SASEGT. CDR3 length: 16 residues. Trimming cost V 4 bases and J 7 bases; bases outside gene matches: 5. This specimen comes from a study of identical twins. The study, taken as a whole, reports: Without tracking the same donors, conclusions rested on cross-sectional statistical analysis.

V usage is TRBV6-1 and J usage is TRBJ2-1; 15 bases fit TRBD2. Material: cord blood. The TCR sequence derives from a newborn girl in good health. The CDR3 sequence is CASSAWTSGGENEQFF. The CDR3 DNA reads TGTGCCAGCAGTGCCTGGACTAGCGGGGGGGAGAATGAGCAGTTCTTC.